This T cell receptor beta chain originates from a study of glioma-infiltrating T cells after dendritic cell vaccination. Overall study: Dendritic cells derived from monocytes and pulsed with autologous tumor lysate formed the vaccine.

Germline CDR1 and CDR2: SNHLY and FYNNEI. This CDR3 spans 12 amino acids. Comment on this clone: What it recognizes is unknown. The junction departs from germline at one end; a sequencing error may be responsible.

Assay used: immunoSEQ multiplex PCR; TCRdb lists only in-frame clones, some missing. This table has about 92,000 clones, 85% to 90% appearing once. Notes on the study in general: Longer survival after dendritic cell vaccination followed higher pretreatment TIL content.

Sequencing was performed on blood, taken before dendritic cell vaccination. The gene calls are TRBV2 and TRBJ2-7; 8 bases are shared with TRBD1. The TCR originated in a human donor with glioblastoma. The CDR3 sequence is CASGDRGVEQYF. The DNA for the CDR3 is TGTGCCAGCGGTGACAGGGGAGTCGAGCAGTACTTC.